One and the same sample provided the 6 T cell receptor beta chains below, sequenced in a study of shared clonotypes between healthy human individuals. Some clones are missing from TCRdb's copy, which holds only in-frame ones; the method was immunoSEQ multiplex PCR. The table lists about 1 million clones, approximately 80% of them singletons. The source material was memory CD4+ T cells from PBMCs. Stated subset: CD45RA-negative fraction. Source of these receptors: a man aged 18 to 30 in good health. Some clones in this sample may be carry-over from other donors' samples.

The chain recombines TRBV4-3 with TRBJ2-3; 8 bases are shared with TRBD2. Germline V gives CDR1 LGHNA, CDR2 YSLEER. This CDR3 contains 14 residues. Unmatched junction bases numbered 5, after V lost 0 bases and J lost 9 bases. CDR3 protein: CASSQEPSSGTQYF. The CDR3 bases are TGCGCCAGCAGCCAAGAACCCTCTAGCGGGACGCAGTATTTT.

This clone has a single count. The gene calls are TRBV7-3 and TRBJ2-2, with D possibly matching TRBD1 (5 bases). CDR1 SGHTA and CDR2 FQGTGA come from the germline V gene. Trimming took off 3 bases at V and 1 base at J, with 6 bases between the two ends. The CDR3 extends over 14 amino acids. The CDR3 DNA reads TGTGCCAGCAGCTTCGACAGGAACACCGGGGAGCTGTTTTTT. This translates into CASSFDRNTGELFF.

J is TRBJ1-3 and V is TRBV5-6; TRBD1 aligns across 12 bases. CDR1 SGHDT and CDR2 YYEEEE come from the germline V gene. The CDR3 contains 16 residues. The V segment lost 2 bases and the J segment 3 bases; nucleotides outside the gene matches: 3. CDR3 in DNA: TGTGCCAGCAGCTTCGGGACAGGGGGCCGTGGAAACACCATATATTTT. Protein product: CASSFGTGGRGNTIYF.

This clone has a handful of counts. V usage is TRBV4-3 and J usage is TRBJ1-2; TRBD1 matches 9 bases. Germline lookup yields CDR1 LGHNA and CDR2 YSLEER. The CDR3 consists of 13 residues. V was pared by 4 bases and J by 7 bases, with 4 bases of the junction left unmatched. Here the CDR3 DNA reads TGCGCCAGCAGCCCAGGGACAGGGCTTGGCTACACCTTC. Protein product: CASSPGTGLGYTF.

J is TRBJ1-1 and V is TRBV18; tentative D call: TRBD1 (5 bases). Germline CDR1 and CDR2: KGHSH and LQKENI. The CDR3 extends over 14 amino acids. The ends were cut back, 6 bases at V and 3 bases at J, with 14 bases in the middle. The CDR3 sequence: CASSQTDTDTEAFF. In DNA form, the CDR3 reads TGTGCCAGCTCCCAAACGGACACTGACACTGAAGCTTTCTTT.

V is TRBV6-4 and J is TRBJ2-3; D is unclear. V dropped 5 bases and J dropped 3 bases, with 9 bases sitting between them. Germline V gives CDR1 MRHNA, CDR2 SNTAGT. The CDR3 extends over 13 amino acids. This CDR3 is CASSYGITDTQYF. The CDR3 DNA sequence: TGTGCCAGCAGTTACGGTATTACAGATACGCAGTATTTT.